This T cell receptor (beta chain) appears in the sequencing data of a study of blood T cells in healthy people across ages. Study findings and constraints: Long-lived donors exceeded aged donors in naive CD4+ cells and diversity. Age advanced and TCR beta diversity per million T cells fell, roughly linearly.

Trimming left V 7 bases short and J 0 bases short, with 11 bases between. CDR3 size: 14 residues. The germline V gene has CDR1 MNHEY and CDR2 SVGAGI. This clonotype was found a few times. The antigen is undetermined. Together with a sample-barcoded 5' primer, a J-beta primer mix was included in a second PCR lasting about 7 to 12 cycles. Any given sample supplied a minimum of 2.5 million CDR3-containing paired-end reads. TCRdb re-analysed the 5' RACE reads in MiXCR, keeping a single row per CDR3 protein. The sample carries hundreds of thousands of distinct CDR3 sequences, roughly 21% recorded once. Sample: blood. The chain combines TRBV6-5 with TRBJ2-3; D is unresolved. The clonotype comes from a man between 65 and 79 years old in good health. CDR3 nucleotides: TGTGCCAGCAATGGCAGAGCTAGCACAGATACGCAGTATTTT. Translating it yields CASNGRASTDTQYF.